This TCR beta chain emerged from a study of blood T cell repertoires in COVID-19. Assay used: immunoSEQ multiplex PCR; TCRdb lists only in-frame clones, some missing. Among 140,000 to 150,000 clones listed, under 90% were seen once. After removal of 7 bases from V and 6 bases from J, the junction contained 9 bases not matched to a gene. Germline V gene sequence: CDR1 MNHEY, CDR2 SVGAGI. This CDR3 is built from 14 residues. The sequenced sample was peripheral blood. This receptor was taken from a man between 65 and 80 years old who had recovered from COVID-19. V gene TRBV6-5 combines with J gene TRBJ2-7; 10 nucleotides agree with TRBD1. The CDR3 protein is CASTSPGQGSEQYF. CDR3 nucleotide sequence: TGTGCCAGCACCAGTCCGGGACAGGGGAGCGAGCAGTACTTC.